Here is one T cell receptor (beta chain) with its context. Some clones are missing from TCRdb's copy, which holds only in-frame ones; the method was immunoSEQ multiplex PCR. The sample records about 300,000 clones, more than 75% being singletons. The sample comes from a study of blood T cell repertoires in COVID-19. Participant-given clinical history determined each cohort assignment. Per germline, CDR1 LNHDA and CDR2 SQIVND (reference sequence). The V gene lost 8 bases and the J gene lost 3 bases, with 14 bases spanning the gap. The CDR3 has 14 amino acids. This chain connects TRBV19 to TRBJ1-5; no clear D gene. This TCR came from a man aged 25-45 years who had recovered from COVID-19. The sequenced sample consisted of PBMCs or T cells enriched from blood (not recorded which). The DNA for the CDR3 is TGTGCCAGTGTCGGTCTGACATTCAATCAGCCCCAGCATTTT. This sequence encodes CASVGLTFNQPQHF.